A selection of T cell receptor beta chains follows, all from one sample in a study of cytotoxic CD8 clonotypes in ibrutinib-treated CLL. Clones were sequenced by immunoSEQ multiplex PCR, and TCRdb holds only the in-frame ones, with some missing. Of approximately 26,000 clones in the sample, over 65% were seen once. Sequencing was performed on PBMCs, taken after 12 months of ibrutinib treatment. The receptors were sampled from a human donor with chronic lymphocytic leukemia. The CDR3 runs from the conserved cysteine through the conserved F or W. The D gene is left open where the match is weak. Clone size, where shown, is once, few, many, or a class for clones that have expanded.

>-|-|TRBV5-1|TRBJ2-7
TGCGCCAGCAGCTTGGCCGGGATCTACGAGCAGTACTTC
CASSLAGIYEQYF
>once|-|TRBV27|TRBJ2-6
TGTGCCAGCAGTCCCCTGGGGGCGCGAGCTGGGGCCAACGTCCTGACTTTC
CASSPLGARAGANVLTF
>-|-|TRBV19|TRBJ1-5
TGTGCCAGTAGTATCTCCCTTGAGCCCCAGCATTTT
CASSISLEPQHF
>-|TRBD1|TRBV5-1|TRBJ2-1
TGCGCCAGCAGCTCGGACAGGGTAAATGAGCAGTTCTTC
CASSSDRVNEQFF
>-|-|TRBV18|TRBJ1-1
TGTGCCAGCTCACGGGGGCAGGGATGGACTGAAGCTTTCTTT
CASSRGQGWTEAFF
>-|TRBD1|TRBV7-9|TRBJ2-1
TGTGCCAGCAGCATAGACAGGGACGGTCAGTTCTTC
CASSIDRDGQFF
>-|-|TRBV10-2|TRBJ2-7
TGCGCCAGCAGAGAGGGATTACCCTACGAGCAGTACTTC
CASREGLPYEQYF
>-|TRBD1|TRBV28|TRBJ1-2
TGTGCCAGCACCCTTGGACAGGGAGGCTACACCTTC
CASTLGQGGYTF
>few|-|TRBV20-1|TRBJ1-1
TGCAGTGCTCCGGTGAACACTGAAGCTTTCTTT
CSAPVNTEAFF
>-|-|TRBV2|TRBJ2-1
TGTGCCAGCAGTGTCGGTCTACCGTTCGAGCAGTTCTTC
CASSVGLPFEQFF
>-|-|TRBV9|TRBJ2-5
TGTGCCAGCAGCGTAGGCGTGGGGGACTCCATTTGGGAGACCCAGTACTTC
CASSVGVGDSIWETQYF
>-|-|TRBV6-5|TRBJ1-5
TGTGCCAGCACAACAGCCAGCAATCAGCCCCAGCATTTT
CASTTASNQPQHF
>-|-|TRBV6-1|TRBJ1-2
TGTGCCACCAGACAGCTCCGGGGTGGCTACACCTTC
CATRQLRGGYTF
>-|-|TRBV2|TRBJ1-5
TGTGCCAGCAACAGAGGTTTGGACAATCAGCCCCAGCATTTT
CASNRGLDNQPQHF
>-|TRBD1|TRBV7-3|TRBJ2-3
TGTGCCAGCAGCTTGGGGACAGGGACAGATACGCAGTATTTT
CASSLGTGTDTQYF
>-|-|TRBV5-6|TRBJ2-2
TGTGCCAGCAGCTCGGGCTGGGAGCTGTTTTTT
CASSSGWELFF
>few|-|TRBV29-1|TRBJ1-2
TGCAGCGCCCGAAAAGGGGTGGGTGGCTACACCTTC
CSARKGVGGYTF
>once|-|TRBV19|TRBJ1-1
TGTGCCAGTAGCCAGACAGCCAGGAACACTGAAGCTTTCTTT
CASSQTARNTEAFF
>-|-|TRBV15|TRBJ2-3
TGTGCCACCAGCAGAGGTGGGGATACGCAGTATTTT
CATSRGGDTQYF
>-|TRBD2|TRBV27|TRBJ2-7
TGTGCCAGCACTTCCCGGGGAGGGACCTACGAGCAGTACTTC
CASTSRGGTYEQYF
>-|TRBD2|TRBV19|TRBJ2-3
TGCGACCCCCGGGGGGTGAGGGTAGTAGATACGCAGTATTTT
CDPRGVRVVDTQYF
>-|TRBD1|TRBV5-6|TRBJ2-1
TGTGCCAGCAGCTTCGGACAGGGGGACAATGAGCAGTTCTTC
CASSFGQGDNEQFF
>-|-|TRBV15|TRBJ1-5
TGTGCCACCAGCAGAGGGGGGAGTCAGGCCGTTCAGCCCCAGCATTTT
CATSRGGSQAVQPQHF
>once|TRBD2|TRBV6-5|TRBJ2-5
TGTGCCAGCAGTTTTCTAGCGGGGTCACAAGAGACCCAGTACTTC
CASSFLAGSQETQYF
>few|-|TRBV28|TRBJ1-2
TGTGCCAGCAGTTTGGCCGGGTACCCGTATGGCTACACCTTC
CASSLAGYPYGYTF
>-|-|TRBV6-5|TRBJ2-7
TGTGCCAGCAGTCCAACCTTACCCCAGCAGTACTTC
CASSPTLPQQYF
>few|TRBD1|TRBV2|TRBJ2-2
TGTGCCAGCAGAACAGGGGGCCACACCGGGGAGCTGTTTTTT
CASRTGGHTGELFF
>-|-|TRBV28|TRBJ1-4
TGTGCCAGCAGCTCCGTTAAACTGTTTTTT
CASSSVKLFF
>-|-|TRBV15|TRBJ2-2
TGTGCCACCAGCACCTTGACTGGGACCGGGGAGCTGTTTTTT
CATSTLTGTGELFF
>-|TRBD1|TRBV27|TRBJ1-2
TGTGCCAGCAGTTCGGGGTGGGGACAGGGGGCTGTAGGCTACACCTTC
CASSSGWGQGAVGYTF
>-|-|TRBV6-5|TRBJ1-4
TGTGCCAGCAGTTCCCCCGGGTTTGGGCAATATGAAAAACTGTTTTTT
CASSSPGFGQYEKLFF
>-|-|TRBV27|TRBJ1-6
TGTGCCAGCAGTTTGGGGGCCTCGGGAAGTTCACCCCTCCACTTT
CASSLGASGSSPLHF
>-|-|TRBV6-6|TRBJ2-3
TGTGCCAGCAGTAGAGCGGGTAGCACAGATACGCAGTATTTT
CASSRAGSTDTQYF
>-|TRBD2|TRBV11-3|TRBJ2-1
TGTGCCAGCAGCTTAGATCTCGGCGGGGGCAATGAGCAGTTCTTC
CASSLDLGGGNEQFF
>-|TRBD1|TRBV27|TRBJ2-3
TGTGCCAGCAGTGTAGGACAGGGGATAGATACGCAGTATTTT
CASSVGQGIDTQYF
>-|TRBD1|TRBV6-1|TRBJ1-2
TGTGCCAGCACCATCCGGGACAGGGGTAACTATGGCTACACCTTC
CASTIRDRGNYGYTF
>-|-|TRBV23-1|TRBJ1-2
TGCGCCAGCAGTCACTATGAGCTATCAAACTATGGCTACACCTTC
CASSHYELSNYGYTF
>-|TRBD1|TRBV27|TRBJ1-2
TGTGCCAGCAGACAAAACAGGGGCGGCTACACCTTC
CASRQNRGGYTF
>once|-|TRBV6-5|TRBJ1-4
TGTGCCAGCAGCGATCGACAGGCAACTAATGAAAAACTGTTTTTT
CASSDRQATNEKLFF
>-|-|TRBV7-8|TRBJ1-1
TGTGCCAGCAGCTTAGTCAACCCCGGGGCGAACACTGAAGCTTTCTTT
CASSLVNPGANTEAFF
>-|-|TRBV28|TRBJ1-1
TGTGCCAGCAGTACAGCTCTCCTCGGGGCTTTCTTT
CASSTALLGAFF
>-|-|TRBV11-2|TRBJ2-5
TGTGCCAGCAGCTTACGTAACGATAAAGAGACCCAGTACTTC
CASSLRNDKETQYF
>-|TRBD2|TRBV7-2|TRBJ2-7
TGTGCCAGCAGCTTAGGACCAGCGGGGGGGCAATACGAGCAGTACTTC
CASSLGPAGGQYEQYF
>-|TRBD1|TRBV15|TRBJ2-3
TGTGCCACCAGCAGAGGGGGGACAGACCGAGGTACGCAGTATTTT
CATSRGGTDRGTQYF
>once|TRBD2|TRBV29-1|TRBJ2-7
TGCAGCGTGTCTAGCGGGGGGGCCGGCGGGCAGTACTTC
CSVSSGGAGGQYF
>-|TRBD1|TRBV10-3|TRBJ2-7
TGTGCCATCAGTGGCAGTGGGAGACAGGGGGAGGGCTACGAGCAGTACTTC
CAISGSGRQGEGYEQYF
>-|TRBD2|TRBV19|TRBJ2-3
TGTGCCAGTACGGGGACTAGCGGGGGGACCGGTACGCAGTATTTT
CASTGTSGGTGTQYF